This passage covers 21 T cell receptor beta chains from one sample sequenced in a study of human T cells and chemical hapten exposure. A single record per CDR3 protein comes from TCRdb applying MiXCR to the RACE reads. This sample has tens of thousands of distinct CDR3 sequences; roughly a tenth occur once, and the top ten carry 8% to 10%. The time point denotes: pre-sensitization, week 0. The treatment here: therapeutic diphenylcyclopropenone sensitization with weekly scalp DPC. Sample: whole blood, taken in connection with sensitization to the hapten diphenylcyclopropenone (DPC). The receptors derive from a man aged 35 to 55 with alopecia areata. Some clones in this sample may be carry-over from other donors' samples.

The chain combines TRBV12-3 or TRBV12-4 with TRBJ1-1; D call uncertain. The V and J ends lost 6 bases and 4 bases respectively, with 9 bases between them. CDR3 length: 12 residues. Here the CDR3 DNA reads TGTGCCAGCAGCCGACTGGGCACTGAAGCTTTCTTT. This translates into CASSRLGTEAFF.

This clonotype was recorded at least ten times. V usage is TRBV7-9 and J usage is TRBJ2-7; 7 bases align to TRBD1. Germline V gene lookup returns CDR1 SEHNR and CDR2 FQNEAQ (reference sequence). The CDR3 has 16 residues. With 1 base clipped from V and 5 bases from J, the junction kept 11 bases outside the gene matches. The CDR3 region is CASSLGGTEGRDEQYF. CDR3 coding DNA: TGTGCCAGCAGCTTAGGGGGGACAGAAGGTCGAGACGAGCAGTACTTC.

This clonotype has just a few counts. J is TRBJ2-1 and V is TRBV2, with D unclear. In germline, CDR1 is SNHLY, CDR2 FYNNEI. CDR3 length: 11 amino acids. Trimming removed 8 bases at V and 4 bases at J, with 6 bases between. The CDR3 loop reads CASRGYNEQFF. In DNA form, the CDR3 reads TGTGCCAGCCGAGGTTACAATGAGCAGTTCTTC.

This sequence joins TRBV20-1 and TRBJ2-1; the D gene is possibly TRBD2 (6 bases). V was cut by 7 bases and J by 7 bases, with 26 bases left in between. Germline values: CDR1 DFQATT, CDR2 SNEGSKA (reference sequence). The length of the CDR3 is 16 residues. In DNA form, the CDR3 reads TGCAGTGGGCGTTCCGGGAGCGTGATAGTCGGGAATGAGCAGTTCTTC. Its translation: CSGRSGSVIVGNEQFF.

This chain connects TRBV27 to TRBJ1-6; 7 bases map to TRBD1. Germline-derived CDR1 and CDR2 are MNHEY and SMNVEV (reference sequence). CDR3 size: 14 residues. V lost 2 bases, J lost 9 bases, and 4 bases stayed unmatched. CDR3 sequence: CASSLDHRGSPLHF. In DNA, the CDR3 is TGTGCCAGCAGTTTAGACCACAGGGGTTCACCCCTCCACTTT.

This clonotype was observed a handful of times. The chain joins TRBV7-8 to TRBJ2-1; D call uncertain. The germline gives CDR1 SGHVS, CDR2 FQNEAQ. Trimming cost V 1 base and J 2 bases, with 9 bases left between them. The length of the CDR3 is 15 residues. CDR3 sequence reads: CASSLVDHPYNEQFF. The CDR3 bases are TGTGCCAGCAGCTTAGTTGACCACCCCTACAATGAGCAGTTCTTC.

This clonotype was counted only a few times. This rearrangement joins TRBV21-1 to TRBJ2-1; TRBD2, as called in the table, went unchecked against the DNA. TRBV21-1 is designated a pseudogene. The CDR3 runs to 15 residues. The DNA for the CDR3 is TGTGCCAGCAGCAAAATTCAGCGGGGGGACAATGAGCAGTTCTTC. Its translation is CASSKIQRGDNEQFF.

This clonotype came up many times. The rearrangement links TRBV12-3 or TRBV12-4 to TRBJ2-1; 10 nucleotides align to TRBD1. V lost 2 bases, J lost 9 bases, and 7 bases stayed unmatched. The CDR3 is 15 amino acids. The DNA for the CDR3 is TGTGCCAGCAGTTTAAAGGGACAGGGGTTTGGTGAGCAGTTCTTC. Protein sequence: CASSLKGQGFGEQFF.

As DNA, the CDR3 is TGTGCCAGCAGCCCCCGCACTAGCGGGAGGGCCCAGAGCACCGGGGAGCTGTTTTTT. Residues: CASSPRTSGRAQSTGELFF. This sequence joins TRBV7-7 and TRBJ2-2, with TRBD2 matching over 13 bases. CDR1 SSHAT and CDR2 FNYEAQ come from the germline V gene (reference sequence). Trimming took 5 bases from V and 4 from J; bases not matched to a gene: 13. The CDR3 is 19 amino acids.

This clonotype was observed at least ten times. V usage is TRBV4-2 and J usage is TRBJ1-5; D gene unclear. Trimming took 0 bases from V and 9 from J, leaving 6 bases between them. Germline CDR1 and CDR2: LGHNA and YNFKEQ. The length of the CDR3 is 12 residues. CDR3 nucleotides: TGTGCCAGCAGCCAAGACCGGGGGCCCCAGCATTTT. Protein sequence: CASSQDRGPQHF.

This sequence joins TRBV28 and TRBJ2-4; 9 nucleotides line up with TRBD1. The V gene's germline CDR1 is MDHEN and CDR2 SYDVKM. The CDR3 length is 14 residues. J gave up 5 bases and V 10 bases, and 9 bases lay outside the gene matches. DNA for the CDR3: TGTGCCACCATGGGACAGGGCCTTGAAAACATTCAGTACTTC. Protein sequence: CATMGQGLENIQYF.

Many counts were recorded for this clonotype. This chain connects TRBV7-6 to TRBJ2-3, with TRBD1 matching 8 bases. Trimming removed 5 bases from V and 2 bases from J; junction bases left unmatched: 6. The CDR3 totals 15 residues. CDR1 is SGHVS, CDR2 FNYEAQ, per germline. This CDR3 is CASSKTGALTDTQYF. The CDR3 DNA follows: TGTGCCAGCAGCAAGACAGGGGCGCTCACAGATACGCAGTATTTT.

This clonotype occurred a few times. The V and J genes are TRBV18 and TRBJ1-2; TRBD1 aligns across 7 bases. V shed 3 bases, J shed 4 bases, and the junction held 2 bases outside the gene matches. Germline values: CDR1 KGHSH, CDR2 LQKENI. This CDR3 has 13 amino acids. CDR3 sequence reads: CASSPQGGYGYTF. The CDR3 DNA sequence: TGTGCCAGCTCACCCCAGGGGGGCTATGGCTACACCTTC.

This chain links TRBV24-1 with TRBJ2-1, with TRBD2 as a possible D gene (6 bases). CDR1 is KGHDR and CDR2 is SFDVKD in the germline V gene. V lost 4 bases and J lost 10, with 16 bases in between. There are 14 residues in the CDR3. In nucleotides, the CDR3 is TGTGCCACCAGTGACCCAAAGGGACTTCGAGAGCAGTTCTTC. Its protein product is CATSDPKGLREQFF.

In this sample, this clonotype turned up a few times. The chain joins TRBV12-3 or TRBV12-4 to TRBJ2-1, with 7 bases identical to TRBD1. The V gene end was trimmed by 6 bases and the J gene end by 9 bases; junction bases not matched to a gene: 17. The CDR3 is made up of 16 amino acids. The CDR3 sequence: CASRSTGASPLGEQFF. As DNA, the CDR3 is TGTGCCAGCAGGTCAACAGGGGCCAGCCCCCTGGGTGAGCAGTTCTTC.

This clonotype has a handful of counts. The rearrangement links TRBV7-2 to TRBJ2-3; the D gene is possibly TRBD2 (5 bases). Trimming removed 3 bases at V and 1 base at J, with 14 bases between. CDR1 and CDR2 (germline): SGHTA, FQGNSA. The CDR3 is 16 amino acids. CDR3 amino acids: CASSFSSRTRTDTQYF. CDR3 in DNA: TGTGCCAGCAGCTTCTCTAGCCGAACACGCACAGATACGCAGTATTTT. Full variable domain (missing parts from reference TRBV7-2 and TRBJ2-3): GAGVSQSPSNKVTEKGKDVELRCDPISGHTALYWYRQSLGQGLEFLIYFQGNSAPDKSGLPSDRFSAERTGGSVSTLTIQRTQQEDSAVYLCASSFSSRTRTDTQYFGPGTRLTVL.

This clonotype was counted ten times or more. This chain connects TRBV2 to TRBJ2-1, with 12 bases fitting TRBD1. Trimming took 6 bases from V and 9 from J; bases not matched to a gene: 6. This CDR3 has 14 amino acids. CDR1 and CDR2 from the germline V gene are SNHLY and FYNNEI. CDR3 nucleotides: TGTGCCAGCAGCCGGGACAGGGGGCTTAGTGAGCAGTTCTTC. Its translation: CASSRDRGLSEQFF.

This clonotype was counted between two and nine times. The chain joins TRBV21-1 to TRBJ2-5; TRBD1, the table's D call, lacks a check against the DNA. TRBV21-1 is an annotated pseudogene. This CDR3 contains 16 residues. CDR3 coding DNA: TGTGCCAGCAGCAAAGAAGGGGCACCATACCAAGAGACCCAGTACTTC. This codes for CASSKEGAPYQETQYF.

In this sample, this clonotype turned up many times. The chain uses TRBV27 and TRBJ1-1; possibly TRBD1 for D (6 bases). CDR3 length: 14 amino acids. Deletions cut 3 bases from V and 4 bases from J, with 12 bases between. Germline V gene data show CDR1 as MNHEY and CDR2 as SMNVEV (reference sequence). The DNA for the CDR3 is TGTGCCAGCAGTTTCAGCAGGGGAGGCACTGAAGCTTTCTTT. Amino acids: CASSFSRGGTEAFF.

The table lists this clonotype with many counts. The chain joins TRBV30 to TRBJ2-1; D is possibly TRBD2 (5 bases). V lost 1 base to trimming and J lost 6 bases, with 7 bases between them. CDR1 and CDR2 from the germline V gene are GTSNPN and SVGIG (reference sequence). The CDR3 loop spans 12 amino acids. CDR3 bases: TGTGCCTGGAGTGGGGAGACCAATGAGCAGTTCTTC. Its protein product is CAWSGETNEQFF.

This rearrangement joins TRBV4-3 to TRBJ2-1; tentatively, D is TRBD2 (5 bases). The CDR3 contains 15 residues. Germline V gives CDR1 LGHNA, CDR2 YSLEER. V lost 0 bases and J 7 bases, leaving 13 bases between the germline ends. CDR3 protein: CASSQDPFSENEQFF. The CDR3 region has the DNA TGCGCCAGCAGCCAAGACCCCTTTAGCGAGAATGAGCAGTTCTTC.